A single sample gave rise to the 21 T cell receptor beta chains below, sequenced in a study of shared clonotypes between healthy human individuals. TCRdb keeps only in-frame clones here, not all; method: immunoSEQ multiplex PCR. Of 1.5 million to 2.5 million clones in the sample, just under 95% were seen once. Terminally differentiated effector memory CD45RA+ cells were excluded from the naive CD8 cells, which were CD45RO-negative and positively selected for CCR7. Sequences were obtained from naive CD8+ T cells sorted from blood. Source of these receptors: a man aged 18-30 years in good health.

The chain couples TRBV5-1 to TRBJ2-1; D uncertain. The V gene's germline CDR1 is SGHRS and CDR2 YFSETQ. The CDR3 length is 15 residues. V lost 7 bases and J lost 0, with 14 bases in between. The CDR3 here is CASGEQSSSYNEQFF. The CDR3 DNA reads TGCGCCAGCGGAGAGCAATCGAGCTCCTACAATGAGCAGTTCTTC.

There are a few counts of this clone. The chain joins TRBV7-2 to TRBJ1-2, with 8 bases matching TRBD1. The CDR3 is 12 residues long. Germline V CDR1 and CDR2: SGHTA, FQGNSA. The trim removed 6 bases at V and 4 bases at J, leaving 1 base unmatched. The CDR3, as DNA: TGTGCCAGCAGGACAGGGGCCTATGGCTACACCTTC. It yields the protein CASRTGAYGYTF.

V usage is TRBV6-6 and J usage is TRBJ1-2; D uncertain. Germline V gene lookup returns CDR1 MNHNY and CDR2 SVGAGI (reference sequence). This CDR3 region has 13 residues. The V end was cut by 10 bases, the J end by 4 bases, with 16 bases between. The CDR3 loop is CATAERLLYGYTF. CDR3 sequence (DNA): TGTGCCACCGCCGAGCGGCTACTCTATGGCTACACCTTC.

Concerning this clone: Additional DNA sequences in this sample encode the identical CDR3. V and J are TRBV30 and TRBJ2-3; D call uncertain. The CDR3 runs to 12 residues. V was clipped by 2 bases and J by 1 base, with 4 bases between them. Germline V gene sequence: CDR1 GTSNPN, CDR2 SVGIG (reference sequence). DNA of the CDR3: TGTGCCTGGAGTTTGGGCACAGATACGCAGTATTTT. The encoded protein is CAWSLGTDTQYF.

The V gene is TRBV12-5, the J gene TRBJ1-2, with unresolved D. CDR3 length: 15 amino acids. CDR1 is LGHNT, CDR2 FRNRAP, per germline. V was trimmed by 6 bases and J by 3 bases, leaving 17 bases between them. CDR3 sequence reads: CASGLPAGKDYGYTF. CDR3 sequence (DNA): TGTGCTAGTGGACTCCCCGCTGGGAAGGACTATGGCTACACCTTC.

This clone was seen once. The rearrangement uses TRBV13 and TRBJ2-1, with D possibly matching TRBD2 (5 bases). Germline V CDR1 and CDR2: PRHDT, FYEKMQ (reference sequence). V dropped 0 bases and J dropped 4 bases, with 10 bases sitting between them. The CDR3 loop spans 15 amino acids. CDR3 region: CASSLGGRAYNEQFF. The CDR3 nucleotides read TGTGCCAGCAGCTTAGGGGGGAGAGCGTACAATGAGCAGTTCTTC.

In its sample, this clone was seen once. This chain links TRBV5-4 with TRBJ2-2; D call uncertain. There are 15 residues in the CDR3. V lost 0 bases and J lost 6, with 12 bases in between. The germline CDR1 and CDR2 sequences are SGHNT and YYREEE (reference sequence). Here the CDR3 DNA reads TGTGCCAGCAGCTTGGAGGGATTCAGCGCCGGGGAGCTGTTTTTT. The encoded protein is CASSLEGFSAGELFF.

The chain uses TRBV5-6 and TRBJ1-2; weak D call: TRBD1 (5 bases). Germline CDR1 SGHDT, CDR2 YYEEEE. The CDR3 contains 14 residues. Trimming removed 4 bases from V and 4 bases from J, with 14 bases in between. DNA for the CDR3: TGTGCCAGCAGCGGGGGACGGCTAGTCTATGGCTACACCTTC. Protein: CASSGGRLVYGYTF.

To note about this clone: This same CDR3 is encoded by further DNA sequences in the sample. V and J are TRBV5-6 and TRBJ2-3; no definite D call. Germline values: CDR1 SGHDT, CDR2 YYEEEE. The CDR3 spans 12 residues. V was cut by 0 bases and J by 6 bases, with 5 bases left in between. In DNA, the CDR3 is TGTGCCAGCAGCTTGGCCGGTGATACGCAGTATTTT. Translated: CASSLAGDTQYF.

This clone has just one count. The V gene is TRBV12-5, the J gene TRBJ1-2, with 10 bases that match TRBD1. The CDR3 spans 14 residues. Germline assignment: CDR1 LGHNT and CDR2 FRNRAP. V was clipped by 5 bases and J by 5 bases; unmatched bases: 5. The CDR3: CASGQGTGVYGYTF. The CDR3 DNA reads as TGTGCTAGTGGTCAGGGGACAGGGGTTTATGGCTACACCTTC.

The chain combines TRBV27 with TRBJ2-7; D gene unclear. CDR1 is MNHEY, CDR2 SMNVEV, per germline (reference sequence). The CDR3 sequence is 18 residues long. Trimming removed 1 base from V and 3 bases from J, with 22 bases in between. The CDR3, as DNA: TGTGCCAGCAGTTTATATGCTCAATTGGGCAGGCCGAGCTACGAGCAGTACTTC. It codes for CASSLYAQLGRPSYEQYF.

The chain combines TRBV18 with TRBJ1-4, with 7 bases fitting TRBD1. After removal of 3 bases from V and 7 bases from J, the junction contained 2 bases not matched to a gene. CDR1 and CDR2 (germline): KGHSH, LQKENI. The CDR3 extends over 13 amino acids. The CDR3 DNA is TGTGCCAGCTCACCTAGGGACAGTGAAAAACTGTTTTTT. Its protein is CASSPRDSEKLFF.

This chain connects TRBV5-6 to TRBJ1-1; tentative D call: TRBD1 (5 bases). The CDR3 spans 16 residues. The germline gives CDR1 SGHDT, CDR2 YYEEEE. V was pared by 2 bases and J by 3 bases, with 17 bases between. The CDR3 spells CASSFRDSPQDTEAFF. The CDR3 region has the DNA TGTGCCAGCAGCTTTAGGGACTCTCCCCAGGACACTGAAGCTTTCTTT.

J is TRBJ1-2 and V is TRBV19; D remains unclear. Trimming cost V 1 base and J 6 bases, with 15 bases left between them. CDR1 is LNHDA, CDR2 SQIVND, per germline (reference sequence). The CDR3 sequence is 15 residues long. CDR3 residues: CASSIAQSSANGYTF. CDR3 DNA: TGTGCCAGTAGTATAGCCCAGAGCTCGGCGAATGGCTACACCTTC.

The chain couples TRBV7-6 to TRBJ2-5; tentatively, D is TRBD2 (5 bases). Germline values: CDR1 SGHVS, CDR2 FNYEAQ. The CDR3 loop spans 12 amino acids. The V and J ends lost 5 bases and 5 bases respectively, with 9 bases between them. The CDR3 loop reads CASSSGQETQYF. Here the CDR3 DNA reads TGTGCCAGCAGCAGCGGTCAGGAGACCCAGTACTTC. The variable domain in full, completed from reference TRBV7-6 and TRBJ2-5, reads GAGVSQSPRYKVTKRGQDVALRCDPISGHVSLYWYRQALGQGPEFLTYFNYEAQQDKSGLPNDRFSAERPEGSISTLTIQRTEQRDSAMYRCASSSGQETQYFGPGTRLLVL.

This clone was recorded once. This chain joins TRBV29-1 and TRBJ2-2; D gene uncertain. The V and J ends lost 4 bases and 0 bases respectively, with 6 bases between them. There are 13 residues in the CDR3. The germline CDR1 and CDR2 sequences are SQVTM and ANQGSEA. The CDR3 is CSVGLTNTGELFF. CDR3 DNA sequence: TGCAGCGTTGGTTTGACGAACACCGGGGAGCTGTTTTTT.

This sequence joins TRBV10-3 and TRBJ2-7; D is unclear. CDR1 is ENHRY and CDR2 is SYGVKD in the germline V gene. The CDR3 is 15 residues long. V lost 0 bases to trimming and J lost 6 bases, with 15 bases between them. Here the CDR3 reads CAISESETLGSEQYF. The CDR3 nucleotides read TGTGCCATCAGTGAGTCAGAGACGTTGGGTAGCGAGCAGTACTTC.

This chain connects TRBV7-9 to TRBJ2-7; maybe TRBD1 (6 bases). Germline V gene sequence: CDR1 SEHNR, CDR2 FQNEAQ (reference sequence). The CDR3 is 15 residues long. V was cut by 1 base and J by 4 bases, with 14 bases left in between. CDR3 DNA sequence: TGTGCCAGCAGCTTAGGGGGGACACTTCTGTACGAGCAGTACTTC. The encoded protein is CASSLGGTLLYEQYF.

As regards this clone: Different DNA sequences within this sample yield the same CDR3. V usage is TRBV6-5 and J usage is TRBJ2-7; D call uncertain. Per germline, CDR1 MNHEY and CDR2 SVGAGI. The CDR3 consists of 13 residues. V was pared by 4 bases and J by 2 bases, with 9 bases between. CDR3 sequence: CASSSGLTYEQYF. The CDR3 DNA reads as TGTGCCAGCAGTTCCGGGCTCACCTACGAGCAGTACTTC.

The genes are TRBV9 and TRBJ2-2; TRBD2 aligns across 7 bases. The V segment lost 4 bases and the J segment 4 bases; nucleotides outside the gene matches: 10. Germline CDR1 reads SGDLS; CDR2 reads YYNGEE. This CDR3 comprises 16 residues. This CDR3 is CASSLRELAVTGELFF. The CDR3 nucleotides are TGTGCCAGCAGCCTAAGAGAGCTAGCGGTCACCGGGGAGCTGTTTTTT.

This clone was found once. The V gene is TRBV6-1, the J gene TRBJ2-2, with 8 bases matching TRBD2. Germline values: CDR1 MNHNS, CDR2 SASEGT. The junction had 11 bases not matched to a gene; V was cut back by 6 bases and J by 2 bases. CDR3 length: 17 amino acids. This chain's CDR3 is CASRELAEPINTGELFF. The CDR3 nucleotides read TGTGCCAGCAGAGAACTAGCGGAACCAATTAACACCGGGGAGCTGTTTTTT.